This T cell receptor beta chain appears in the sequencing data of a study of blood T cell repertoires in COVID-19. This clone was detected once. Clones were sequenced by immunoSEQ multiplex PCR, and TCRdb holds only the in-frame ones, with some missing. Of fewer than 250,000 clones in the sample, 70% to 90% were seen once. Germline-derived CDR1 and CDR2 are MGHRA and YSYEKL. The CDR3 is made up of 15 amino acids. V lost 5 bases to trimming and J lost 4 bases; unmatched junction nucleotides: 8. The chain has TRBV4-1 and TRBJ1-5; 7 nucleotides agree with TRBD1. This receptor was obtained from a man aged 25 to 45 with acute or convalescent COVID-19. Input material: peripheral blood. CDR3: CASSGDSGRNQPQHF. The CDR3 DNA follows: TGCGCCAGCAGCGGGGACAGCGGTAGGAATCAGCCCCAGCATTTT.